This TCR beta chain was found in a study of vaccination effects on CD4 cells after COVID-19. Study overall: After the second dose, samples were taken at median day 72. Approximately 1.9 million PBMC per well were cultured with 7.5 to 10 IU/ml IL-2 and approximately 10 ug/ml peptides. The study's findings and limits: Vaccine-induced clones in healthy vaccinees cross-reacted with common cold coronaviruses in only 1 of 255 cases.

Comments on this clone: The antigen is not known.

CDR3 length: 13 amino acids. CDR1 and CDR2 from the germline V gene are GTSNPN and SVGIG (reference sequence). With 5 bases removed from V and 7 bases from J, the gap between germline ends came to 15 bases. Libraries were prepared by immunoSEQ multiplex PCR; TCRdb keeps only in-frame clonotypes and omits some of them. The data contain roughly 45,000 clones, more than 65% of them seen just once; the ten biggest clones take up 9.5% to 10%. A 10-day culture period preceded the isolation of CD4+ T cells. Participants got two doses of BNT162b2 or mRNA-1273 vaccine. Nucleocapsid antibody tests were negative, and the vaccine recipients had no prior SARS-CoV-2 infection.

This clonotype was sampled from a human donor who received a COVID-19 vaccine. The sequencing used CD4+ T cells from PBMCs cultured without peptide, collected after COVID-19 vaccination. The chain uses TRBV30 and TRBJ1-3; D is possibly TRBD1 (5 bases). This CDR3 reads CAWGQGELNTIYF. The CDR3 DNA sequence: TGTGCCTGGGGGCAAGGGGAATTGAACACCATATATTTT.